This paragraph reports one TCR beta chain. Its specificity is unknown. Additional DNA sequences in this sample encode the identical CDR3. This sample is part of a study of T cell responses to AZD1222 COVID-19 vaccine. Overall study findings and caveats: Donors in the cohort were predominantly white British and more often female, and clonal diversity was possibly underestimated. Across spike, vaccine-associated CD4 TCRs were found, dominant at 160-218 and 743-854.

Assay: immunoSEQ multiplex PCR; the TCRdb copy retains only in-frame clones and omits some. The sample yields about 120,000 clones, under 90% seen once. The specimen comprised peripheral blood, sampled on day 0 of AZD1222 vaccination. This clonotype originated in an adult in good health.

The CDR3 nucleotides are TGTGCCAGCAGAAGGAGCTACGAGCAGTACTTC. As protein: CASRRSYEQYF. The genes are TRBV28 and TRBJ2-7, with D hard to call. The CDR3 extends over 11 amino acids. CDR1 is MDHEN and CDR2 is SYDVKM in the germline V gene. The ends were cut back, 6 bases at V and 3 bases at J, with 6 bases in the middle. The variable domain in full, with the rest retrieved from reference TRBV28 and TRBJ2-7, is DVKVTQSSRYLVKRTGEKVFLECVQDMDHENMFWYRQDPGLGLRLIYFSYDVKMKEKGDIPEGYSVSREKKERFSLILESASTNQTSMYLCASRRSYEQYFGPGTRLTVT.